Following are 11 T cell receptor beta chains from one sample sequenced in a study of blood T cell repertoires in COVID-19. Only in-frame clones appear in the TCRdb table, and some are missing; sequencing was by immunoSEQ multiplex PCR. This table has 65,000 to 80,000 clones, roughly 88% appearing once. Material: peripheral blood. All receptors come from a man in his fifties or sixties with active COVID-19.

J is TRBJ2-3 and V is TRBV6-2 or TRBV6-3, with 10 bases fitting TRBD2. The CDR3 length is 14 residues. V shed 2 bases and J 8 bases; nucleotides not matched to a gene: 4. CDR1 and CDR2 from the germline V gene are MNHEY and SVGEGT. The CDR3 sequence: CASSYIERGGTQYF. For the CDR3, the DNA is TGTGCCAGCAGTTACATCGAGCGGGGGGGTACGCAGTATTTT.

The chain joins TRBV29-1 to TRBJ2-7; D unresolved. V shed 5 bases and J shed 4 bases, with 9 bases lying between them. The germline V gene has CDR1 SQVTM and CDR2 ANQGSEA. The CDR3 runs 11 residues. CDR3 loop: CSVSRNYEQYF. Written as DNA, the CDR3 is TGCAGCGTTTCCAGGAATTACGAGCAGTACTTC.

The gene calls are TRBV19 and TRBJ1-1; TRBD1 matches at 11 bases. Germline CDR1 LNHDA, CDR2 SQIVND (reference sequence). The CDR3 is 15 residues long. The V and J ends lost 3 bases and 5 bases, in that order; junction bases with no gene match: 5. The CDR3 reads CASSIWTGGTTEAFF. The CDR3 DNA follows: TGTGCCAGTAGTATCTGGACAGGGGGCACGACTGAAGCTTTCTTT.

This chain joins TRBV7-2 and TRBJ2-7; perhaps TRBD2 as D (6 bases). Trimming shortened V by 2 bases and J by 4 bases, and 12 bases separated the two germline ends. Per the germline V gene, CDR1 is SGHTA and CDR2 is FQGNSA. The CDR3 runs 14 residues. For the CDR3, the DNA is TGTGCCAGCAGCTTATTAGCGGAACTTTACGAGCAGTACTTC. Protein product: CASSLLAELYEQYF.

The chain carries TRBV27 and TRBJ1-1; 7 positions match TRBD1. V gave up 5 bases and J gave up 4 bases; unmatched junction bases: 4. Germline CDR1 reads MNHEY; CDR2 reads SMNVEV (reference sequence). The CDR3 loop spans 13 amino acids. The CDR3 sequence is CASSLDRSTEAFF. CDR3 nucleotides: TGTGCCAGCAGTCTGGACAGGTCCACTGAAGCTTTCTTT.

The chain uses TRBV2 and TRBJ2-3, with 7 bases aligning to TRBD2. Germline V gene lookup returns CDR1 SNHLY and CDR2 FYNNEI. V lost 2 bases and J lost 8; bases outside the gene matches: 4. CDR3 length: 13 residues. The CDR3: CASSEWASGTQYF. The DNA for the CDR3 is TGTGCCAGCAGTGAATGGGCTAGCGGTACGCAGTATTTT.

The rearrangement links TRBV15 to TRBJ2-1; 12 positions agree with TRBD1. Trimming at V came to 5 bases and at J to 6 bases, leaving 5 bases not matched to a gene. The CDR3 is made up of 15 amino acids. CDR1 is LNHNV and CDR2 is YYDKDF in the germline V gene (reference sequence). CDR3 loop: CATSPGQGAFNEQFF. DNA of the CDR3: TGTGCCACCAGCCCGGGACAGGGGGCGTTCAATGAGCAGTTCTTC.

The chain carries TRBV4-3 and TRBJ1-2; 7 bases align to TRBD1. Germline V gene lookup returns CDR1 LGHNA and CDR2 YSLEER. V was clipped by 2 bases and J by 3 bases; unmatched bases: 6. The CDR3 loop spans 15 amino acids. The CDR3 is CASSQLPGQDYGYTF. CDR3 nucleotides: TGCGCCAGCAGCCAACTTCCTGGACAGGACTATGGCTACACCTTC.

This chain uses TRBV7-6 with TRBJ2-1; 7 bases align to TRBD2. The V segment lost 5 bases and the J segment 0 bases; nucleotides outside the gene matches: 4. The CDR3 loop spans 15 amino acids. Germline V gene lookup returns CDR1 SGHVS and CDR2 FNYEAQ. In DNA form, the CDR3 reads TGTGCCAGCAGCCCCTCGGGGGGCTCCTACAATGAGCAGTTCTTC. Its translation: CASSPSGGSYNEQFF.

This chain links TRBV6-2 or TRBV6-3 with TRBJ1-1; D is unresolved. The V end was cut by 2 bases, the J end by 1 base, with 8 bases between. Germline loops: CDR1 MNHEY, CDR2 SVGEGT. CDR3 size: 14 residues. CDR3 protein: CASSYGTRNTEAFF. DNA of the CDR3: TGTGCCAGCAGTTACGGCACCAGGAACACTGAAGCTTTCTTT.

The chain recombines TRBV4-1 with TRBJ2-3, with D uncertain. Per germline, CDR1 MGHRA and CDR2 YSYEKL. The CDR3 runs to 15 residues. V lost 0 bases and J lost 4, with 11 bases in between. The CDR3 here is CASSQESSAADTQYF. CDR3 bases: TGCGCCAGCAGCCAAGAATCGAGCGCCGCAGATACGCAGTATTTT.